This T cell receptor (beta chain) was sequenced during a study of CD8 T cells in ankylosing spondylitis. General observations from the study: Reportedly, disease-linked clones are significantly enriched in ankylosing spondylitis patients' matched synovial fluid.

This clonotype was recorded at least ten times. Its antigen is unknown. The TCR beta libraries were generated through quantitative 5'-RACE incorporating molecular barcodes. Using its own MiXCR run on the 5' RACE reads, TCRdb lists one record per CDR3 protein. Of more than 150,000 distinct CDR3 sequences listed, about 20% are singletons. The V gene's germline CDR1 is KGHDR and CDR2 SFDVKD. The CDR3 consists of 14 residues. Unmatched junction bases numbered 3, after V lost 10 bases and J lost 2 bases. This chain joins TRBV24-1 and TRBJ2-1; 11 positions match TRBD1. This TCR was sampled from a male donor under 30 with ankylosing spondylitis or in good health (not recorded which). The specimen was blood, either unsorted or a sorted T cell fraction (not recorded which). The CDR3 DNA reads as TGTGCCACAAGGACAGGGGGCCCCTACAATGAGCAGTTCTTC. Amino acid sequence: CATRTGGPYNEQFF.